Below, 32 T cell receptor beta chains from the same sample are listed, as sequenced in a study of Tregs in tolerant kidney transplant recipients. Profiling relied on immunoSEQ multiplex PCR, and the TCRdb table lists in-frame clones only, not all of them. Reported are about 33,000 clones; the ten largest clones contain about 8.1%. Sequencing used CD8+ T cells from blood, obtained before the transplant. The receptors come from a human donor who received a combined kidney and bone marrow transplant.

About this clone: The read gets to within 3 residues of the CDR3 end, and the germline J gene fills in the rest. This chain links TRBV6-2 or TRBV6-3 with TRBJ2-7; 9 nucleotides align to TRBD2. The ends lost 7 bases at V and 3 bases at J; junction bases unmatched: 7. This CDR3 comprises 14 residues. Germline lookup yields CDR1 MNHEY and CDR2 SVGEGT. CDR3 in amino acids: CASNLAGRLYEQYF. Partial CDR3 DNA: TGTGCCAGCAATCTAGCGGGGCGGCTCTACGAG.

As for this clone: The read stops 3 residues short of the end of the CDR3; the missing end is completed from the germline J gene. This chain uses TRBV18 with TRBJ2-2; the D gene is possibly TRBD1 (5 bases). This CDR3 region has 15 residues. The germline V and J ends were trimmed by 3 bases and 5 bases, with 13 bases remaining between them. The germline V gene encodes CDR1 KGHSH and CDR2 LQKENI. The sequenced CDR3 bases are TGTGCCAGCTCACCGTCGGCAGGGAAGACCGGGGAG. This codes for CASSPSAGKTGE. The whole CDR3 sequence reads CASSPSAGKTGELFF.

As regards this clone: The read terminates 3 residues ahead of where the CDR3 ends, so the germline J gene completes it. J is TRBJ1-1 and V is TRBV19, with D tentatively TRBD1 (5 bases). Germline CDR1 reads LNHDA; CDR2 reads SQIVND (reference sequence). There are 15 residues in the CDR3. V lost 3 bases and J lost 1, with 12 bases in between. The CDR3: CASSMMGLTNTEAFF. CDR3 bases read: TGTGCCAGTAGTATGATGGGACTTACGAACACTGAA.

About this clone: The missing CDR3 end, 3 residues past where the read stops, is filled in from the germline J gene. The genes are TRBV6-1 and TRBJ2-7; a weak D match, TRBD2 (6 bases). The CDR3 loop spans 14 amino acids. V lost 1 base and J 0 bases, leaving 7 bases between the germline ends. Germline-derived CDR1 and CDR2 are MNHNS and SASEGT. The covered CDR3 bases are TGTGCCAGCAGTGAAGGCGGGGCCTCCTACGAG. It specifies CASSEGGASYE. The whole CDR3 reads CASSEGGASYEQYF.

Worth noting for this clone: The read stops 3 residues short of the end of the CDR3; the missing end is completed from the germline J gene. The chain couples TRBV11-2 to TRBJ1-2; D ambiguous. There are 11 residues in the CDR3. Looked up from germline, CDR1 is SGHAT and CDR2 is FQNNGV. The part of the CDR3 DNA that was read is TGTGCCAGCAGCTCCTTCCCCGGC. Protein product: CASSSFPG. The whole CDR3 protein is CASSSFPGYTF.

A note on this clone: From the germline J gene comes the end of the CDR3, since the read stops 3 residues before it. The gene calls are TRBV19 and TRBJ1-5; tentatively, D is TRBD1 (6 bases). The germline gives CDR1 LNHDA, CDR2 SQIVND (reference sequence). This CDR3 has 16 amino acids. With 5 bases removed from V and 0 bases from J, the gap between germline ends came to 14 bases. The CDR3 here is CASSPEGHYSNQPQHF. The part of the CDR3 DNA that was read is TGTGCCAGTAGTCCCGAGGGACACTATAGCAATCAGCCC.

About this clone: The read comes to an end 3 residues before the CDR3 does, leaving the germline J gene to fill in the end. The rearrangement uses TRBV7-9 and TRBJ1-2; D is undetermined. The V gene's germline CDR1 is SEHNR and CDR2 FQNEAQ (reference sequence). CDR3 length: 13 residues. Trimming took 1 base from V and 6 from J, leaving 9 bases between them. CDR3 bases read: TGTGCCAGCAGCTTAGTTTTCGGGGATGGC. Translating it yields CASSLVFGDG. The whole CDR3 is CASSLVFGDGYTF.

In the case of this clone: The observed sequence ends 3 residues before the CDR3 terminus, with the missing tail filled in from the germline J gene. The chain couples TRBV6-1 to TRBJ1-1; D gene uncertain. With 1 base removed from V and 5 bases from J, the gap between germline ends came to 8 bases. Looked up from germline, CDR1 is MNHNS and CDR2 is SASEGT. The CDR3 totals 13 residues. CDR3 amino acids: CASSEVPATEAFF. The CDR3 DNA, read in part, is TGTGCCAGCAGTGAAGTGCCAGCGACTGAA.

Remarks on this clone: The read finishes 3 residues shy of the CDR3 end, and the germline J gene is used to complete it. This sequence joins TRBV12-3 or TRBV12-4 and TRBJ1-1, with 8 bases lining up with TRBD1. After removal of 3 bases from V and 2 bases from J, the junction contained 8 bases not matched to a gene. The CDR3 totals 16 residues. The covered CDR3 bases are TGTGCCAGCAGTTTCCCGTGGACAGGGCGAAACACTGAA. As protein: CASSFPWTGRNTE. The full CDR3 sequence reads CASSFPWTGRNTEAFF.

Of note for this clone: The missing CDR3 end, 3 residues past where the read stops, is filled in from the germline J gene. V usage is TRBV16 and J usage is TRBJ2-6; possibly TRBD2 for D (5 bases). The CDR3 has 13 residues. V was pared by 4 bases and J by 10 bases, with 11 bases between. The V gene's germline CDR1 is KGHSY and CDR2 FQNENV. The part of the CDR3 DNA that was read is TGTGCCAGCAGCCTCGGACTCGTGAACGTC. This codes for CASSLGLVNV. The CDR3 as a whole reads CASSLGLVNVLTF.

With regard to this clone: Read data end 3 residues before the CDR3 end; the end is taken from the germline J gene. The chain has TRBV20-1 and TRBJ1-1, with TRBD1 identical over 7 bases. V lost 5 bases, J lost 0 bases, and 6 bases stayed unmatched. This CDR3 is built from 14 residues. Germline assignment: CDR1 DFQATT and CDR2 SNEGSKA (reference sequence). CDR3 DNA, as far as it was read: TGCAGTGCTGGGACCGGGACAGTGAACACTGAA. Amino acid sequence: CSAGTGTVNTE. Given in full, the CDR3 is CSAGTGTVNTEAFF.

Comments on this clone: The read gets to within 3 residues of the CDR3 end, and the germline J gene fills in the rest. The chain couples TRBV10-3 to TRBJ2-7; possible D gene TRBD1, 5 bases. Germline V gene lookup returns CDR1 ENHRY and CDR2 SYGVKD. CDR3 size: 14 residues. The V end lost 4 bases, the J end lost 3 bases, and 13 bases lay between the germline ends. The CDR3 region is CAISGTQRIYEQYF. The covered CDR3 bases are TGTGCCATCAGTGGGACACAACGGATCTACGAG.

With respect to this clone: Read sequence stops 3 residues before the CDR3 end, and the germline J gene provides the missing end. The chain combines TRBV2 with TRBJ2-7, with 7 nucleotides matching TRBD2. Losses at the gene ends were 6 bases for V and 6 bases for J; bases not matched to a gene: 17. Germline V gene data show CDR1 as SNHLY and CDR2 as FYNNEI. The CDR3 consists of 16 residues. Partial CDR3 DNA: TGTGCCAGCAGCACGTATAGCGGGCACCCGTCCGTCGAG. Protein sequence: CASSTYSGHPSVE. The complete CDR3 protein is CASSTYSGHPSVEQYF.

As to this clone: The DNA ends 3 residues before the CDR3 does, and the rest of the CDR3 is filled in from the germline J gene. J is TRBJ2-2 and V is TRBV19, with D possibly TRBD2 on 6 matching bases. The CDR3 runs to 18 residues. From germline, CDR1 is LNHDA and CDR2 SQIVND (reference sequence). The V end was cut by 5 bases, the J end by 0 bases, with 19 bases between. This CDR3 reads CASSPSGTLVANTGELFF. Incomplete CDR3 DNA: TGTGCCAGTAGTCCCTCCGGGACTCTAGTAGCGAACACCGGGGAG.

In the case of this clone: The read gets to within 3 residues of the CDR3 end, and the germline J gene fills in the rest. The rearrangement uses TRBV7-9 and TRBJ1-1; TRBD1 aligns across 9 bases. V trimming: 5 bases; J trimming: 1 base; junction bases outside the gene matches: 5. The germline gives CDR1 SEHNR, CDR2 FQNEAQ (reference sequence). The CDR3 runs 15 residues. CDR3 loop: CASSRTGDGNTEAFF. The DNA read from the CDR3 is TGTGCCAGCAGCCGGACAGGGGACGGGAACACTGAA.

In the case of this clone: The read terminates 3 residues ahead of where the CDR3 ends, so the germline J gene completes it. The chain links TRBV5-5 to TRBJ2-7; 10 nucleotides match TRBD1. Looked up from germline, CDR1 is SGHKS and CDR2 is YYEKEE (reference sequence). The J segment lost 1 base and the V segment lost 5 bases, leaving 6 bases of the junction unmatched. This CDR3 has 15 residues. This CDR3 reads CASRPGTGVSYEQYF. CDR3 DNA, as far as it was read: TGTGCCAGCAGACCCGGGACAGGGGTGTCCTACGAG.

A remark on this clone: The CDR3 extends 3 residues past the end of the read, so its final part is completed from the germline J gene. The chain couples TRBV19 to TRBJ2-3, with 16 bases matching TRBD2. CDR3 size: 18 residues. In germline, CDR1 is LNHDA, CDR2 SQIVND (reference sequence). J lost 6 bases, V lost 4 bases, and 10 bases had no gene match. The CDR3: CASSTPGLAGGPDDTQYF. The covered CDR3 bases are TGTGCCAGTAGTACCCCGGGACTAGCGGGGGGGCCGGATGATACG.

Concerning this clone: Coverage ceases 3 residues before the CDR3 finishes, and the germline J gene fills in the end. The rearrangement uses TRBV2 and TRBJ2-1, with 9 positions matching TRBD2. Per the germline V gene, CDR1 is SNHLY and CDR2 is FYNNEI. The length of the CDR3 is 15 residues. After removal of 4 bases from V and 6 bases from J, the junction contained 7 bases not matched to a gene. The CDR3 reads CASSVGRGGFNEQFF. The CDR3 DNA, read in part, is TGTGCCAGCAGTGTGGGGCGGGGGGGCTTCAATGAG.

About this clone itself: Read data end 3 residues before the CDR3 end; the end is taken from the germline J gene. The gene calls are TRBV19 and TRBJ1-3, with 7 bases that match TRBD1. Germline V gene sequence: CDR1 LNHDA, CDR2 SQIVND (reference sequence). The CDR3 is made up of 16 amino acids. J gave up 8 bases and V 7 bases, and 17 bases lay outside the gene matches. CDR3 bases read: TGTGCCAGTACCCCCCGACAGGGCCTAATATTCGACACC. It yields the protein CASTPRQGLIFDT. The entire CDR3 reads CASTPRQGLIFDTIYF.

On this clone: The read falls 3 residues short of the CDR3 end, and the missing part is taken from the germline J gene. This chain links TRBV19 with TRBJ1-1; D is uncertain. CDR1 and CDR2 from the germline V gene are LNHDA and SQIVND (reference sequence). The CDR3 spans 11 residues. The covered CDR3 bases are TGTGCCAGTAGCATCCATATCAGG. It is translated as CASSIHIR. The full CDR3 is CASSIHIRAFF.

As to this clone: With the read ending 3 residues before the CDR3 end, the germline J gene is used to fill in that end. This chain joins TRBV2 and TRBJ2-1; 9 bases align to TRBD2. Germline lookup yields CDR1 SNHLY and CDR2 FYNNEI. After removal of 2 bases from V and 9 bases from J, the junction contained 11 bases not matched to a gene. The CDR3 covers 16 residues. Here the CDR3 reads CASSERSGGFYGEQFF. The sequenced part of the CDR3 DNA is TGTGCCAGCAGTGAAAGAAGCGGGGGGTTTTATGGTGAG.

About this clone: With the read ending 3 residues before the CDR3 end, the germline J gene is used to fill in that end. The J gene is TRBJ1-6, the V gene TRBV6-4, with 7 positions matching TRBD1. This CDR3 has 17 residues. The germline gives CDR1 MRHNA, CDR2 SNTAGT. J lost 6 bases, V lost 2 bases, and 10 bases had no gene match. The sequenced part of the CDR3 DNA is TGTGCCAGCAGTGACCCTTACCCGGGACAGACTAATTCACCC. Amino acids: CASSDPYPGQTNSP. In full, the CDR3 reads CASSDPYPGQTNSPLHF.

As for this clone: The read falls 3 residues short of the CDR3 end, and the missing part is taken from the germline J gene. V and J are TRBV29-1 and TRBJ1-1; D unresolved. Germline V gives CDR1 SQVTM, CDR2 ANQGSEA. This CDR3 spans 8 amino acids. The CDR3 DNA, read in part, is TGCAGTGGCCCTGAA. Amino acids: CSGPE. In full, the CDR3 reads CSGPEAFF.

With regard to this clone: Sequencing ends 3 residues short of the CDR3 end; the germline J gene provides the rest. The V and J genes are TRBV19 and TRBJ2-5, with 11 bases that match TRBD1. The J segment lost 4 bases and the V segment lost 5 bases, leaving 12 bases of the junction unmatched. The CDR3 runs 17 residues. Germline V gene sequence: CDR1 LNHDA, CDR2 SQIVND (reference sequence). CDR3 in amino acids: CASSFGLRTGGRETQYF. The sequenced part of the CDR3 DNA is TGTGCCAGTAGTTTCGGACTCCGGACAGGGGGCAGAGAGACC. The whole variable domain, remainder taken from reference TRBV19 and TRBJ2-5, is DGGITQSPKYLFRKEGQNVTLSCEQNLNHDAMYWYRQDPGQGLRLIYYSQIVNDFQKGDIAEGYSVSREKKESFPLTVTSAQKNPTAFYLCASSFGLRTGGRETQYFGPGTRLLVL.

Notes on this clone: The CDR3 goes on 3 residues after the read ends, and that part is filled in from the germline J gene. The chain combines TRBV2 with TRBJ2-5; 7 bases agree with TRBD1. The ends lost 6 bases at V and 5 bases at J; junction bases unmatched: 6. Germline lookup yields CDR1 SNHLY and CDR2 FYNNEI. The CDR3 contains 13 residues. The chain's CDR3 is CASRPTGEETQYF. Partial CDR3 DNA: TGTGCCAGCAGGCCCACAGGGGAGGAGACC.

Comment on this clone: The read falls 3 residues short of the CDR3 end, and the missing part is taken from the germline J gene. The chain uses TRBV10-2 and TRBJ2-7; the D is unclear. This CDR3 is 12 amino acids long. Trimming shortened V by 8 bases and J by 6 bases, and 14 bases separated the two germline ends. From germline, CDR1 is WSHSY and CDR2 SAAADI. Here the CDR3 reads CASLNRVSEQYF. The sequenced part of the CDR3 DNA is TGCGCCAGCCTAAACCGCGTGAGCGAG.

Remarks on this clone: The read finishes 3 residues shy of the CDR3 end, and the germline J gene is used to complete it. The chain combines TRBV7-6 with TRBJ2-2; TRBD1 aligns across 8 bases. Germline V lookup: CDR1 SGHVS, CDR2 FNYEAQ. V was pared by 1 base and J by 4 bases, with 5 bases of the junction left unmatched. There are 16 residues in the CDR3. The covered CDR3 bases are TGTGCCAGCAGCTTAGGTCAGGGGGCGATCACCGGGGAG. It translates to CASSLGQGAITGE. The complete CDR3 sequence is CASSLGQGAITGELFF.

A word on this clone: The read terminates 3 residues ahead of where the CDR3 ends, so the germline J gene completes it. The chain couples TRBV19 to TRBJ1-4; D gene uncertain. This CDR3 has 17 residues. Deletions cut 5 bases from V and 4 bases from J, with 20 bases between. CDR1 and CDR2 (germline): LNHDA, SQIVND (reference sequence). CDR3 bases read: TGTGCCAGTAGTCCCGACGCTGCGGTGGGTGGTAATGAAAAA. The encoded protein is CASSPDAAVGGNEK. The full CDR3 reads CASSPDAAVGGNEKLFF.

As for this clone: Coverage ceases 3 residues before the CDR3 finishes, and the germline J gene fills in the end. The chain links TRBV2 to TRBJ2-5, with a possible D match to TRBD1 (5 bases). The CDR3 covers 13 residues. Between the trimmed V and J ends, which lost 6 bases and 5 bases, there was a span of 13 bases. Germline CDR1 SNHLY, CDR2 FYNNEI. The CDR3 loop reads CASRQVLVETQYF. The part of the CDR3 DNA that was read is TGTGCCAGCAGACAGGTGCTTGTTGAGACC. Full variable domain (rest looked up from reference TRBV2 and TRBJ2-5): EPEVTQTPSHQVTQMGQEVILRCVPISNHLYFYWYRQILGQKVEFLVSFYNNEISEKSEIFDDQFSVERPDGSNFTLKIRSTKLEDSAMYFCASRQVLVETQYFGPGTRLLVL.

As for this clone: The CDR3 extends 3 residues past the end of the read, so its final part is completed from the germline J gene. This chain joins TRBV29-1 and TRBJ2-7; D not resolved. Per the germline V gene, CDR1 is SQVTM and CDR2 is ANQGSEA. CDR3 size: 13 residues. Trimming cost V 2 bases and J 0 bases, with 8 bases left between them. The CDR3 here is CSVELLSSYEQYF. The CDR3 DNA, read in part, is TGCAGCGTTGAACTACTTAGCTCCTACGAG.

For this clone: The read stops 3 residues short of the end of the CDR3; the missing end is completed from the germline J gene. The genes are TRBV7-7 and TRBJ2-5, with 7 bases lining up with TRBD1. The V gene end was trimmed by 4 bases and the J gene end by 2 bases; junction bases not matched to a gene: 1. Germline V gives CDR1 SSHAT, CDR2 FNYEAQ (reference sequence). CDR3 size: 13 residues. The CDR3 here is CASSSTGQETQYF. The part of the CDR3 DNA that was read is TGTGCCAGCAGCTCGACAGGGCAAGAGACC.

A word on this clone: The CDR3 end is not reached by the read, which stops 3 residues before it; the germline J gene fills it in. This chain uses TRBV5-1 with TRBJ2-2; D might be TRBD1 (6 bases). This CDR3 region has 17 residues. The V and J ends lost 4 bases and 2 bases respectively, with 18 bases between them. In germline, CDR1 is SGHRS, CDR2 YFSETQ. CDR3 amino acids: CASSEPPDRPNTGELFF. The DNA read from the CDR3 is TGCGCCAGCAGCGAGCCCCCGGACAGACCTAACACCGGGGAG.